The rows below give T cell receptor beta chains drawn from one sample of a study of T cell repertoires in cytomegalovirus infection. No antigen is known for these receptors. One entry per CDR3 protein, called by TCRdb with MiXCR from the reads. The table has under 450,000 distinct CDR3 sequences, about 35% seen once; the top ten hold roughly 14%. This material consisted of cultured PBMCs, taken from culture after CMV antigen stimulation. The receptor set was obtained from a human donor in good health (CMV status not recorded). Some clones in this sample may be carry-over from other donors' samples. CDR3s include the opening cysteine and the closing phenylalanine or tryptophan. Each record gives: J gene, V gene, D gene, clone size, CDR3 protein, CDR3 DNA. D genes are given only for firm matches. The size entry is marked missing in some rows and otherwise reads once, few, many or a size class.

J: TRBJ2-3
V: TRBV20-1
D: NA
size: once
CDR3: CSALSPLTDTQYF
DNA: TGCAGTGCCCTCTCCCCCCTGACAGATACGCAGTATTTT

J: TRBJ1-5
V: TRBV27
D: TRBD1
size: NA
CDR3: CASRGPGTASNQPQHF
DNA: TGTGCCAGCAGGGGGCCGGGGACAGCTAGCAATCAGCCCCAGCATTTT

J: TRBJ2-5
V: TRBV7-8
D: NA
size: few
CDR3: CASSGRDSGETQYF
DNA: TGTGCCAGCAGTGGACGGGACTCTGGAGAGACCCAGTACTTC

J: TRBJ2-1
V: TRBV7-9
D: TRBD2
size: NA
CDR3: CASSKGLAGPQEQFF
DNA: TGTGCCAGCAGCAAAGGACTAGCGGGTCCTCAGGAGCAGTTCTTC

J: TRBJ2-1
V: TRBV7-7
D: NA
size: few
CDR3: CASSSGPSSSYNEQFF
DNA: TGTGCTAGCAGCTCGGGTCCTTCGAGCTCCTACAATGAGCAGTTCTTC

J: TRBJ2-4
V: TRBV7-2
D: NA
size: many
CDR3: CASSVSGPKNIQYF
DNA: TGTGCCAGCAGCGTATCCGGGCCTAAAAACATTCAGTACTTC

J: TRBJ2-3
V: TRBV11-2
D: NA
size: once
CDR3: CASSLNPLSGRSTDTQYF
DNA: TGTGCCAGCAGCTTAAACCCTCTCAGCGGACGGAGCACAGATACGCAGTATTTT

J: TRBJ2-4
V: TRBV20-1
D: TRBD1
size: few
CDR3: CSARGQGSKNIQYF
DNA: TGCAGTGCTCGAGGACAGGGGTCCAAAAACATTCAGTACTTC

J: TRBJ2-6
V: TRBV4-2
D: NA
size: NA
CDR3: CASSQTGAGQASSGANVLTF
DNA: TGTGCCAGCAGCCAAACTGGGGCTGGGCAGGCCAGCTCTGGGGCCAACGTCCTGACTTTC

J: TRBJ1-5
V: TRBV20-1
D: TRBD1
size: NA
CDR3: CSARGGQGIHQPQHF
DNA: TGCAGTGCTAGGGGGGGACAGGGGATACATCAGCCCCAGCATTTT

J: TRBJ1-3
V: TRBV7-2
D: TRBD1
size: few
CDR3: CASSTGTAFGNTIYF
DNA: TGTGCCAGCAGCACGGGGACAGCCTTTGGAAACACCATATATTTT

J: TRBJ2-5
V: TRBV6-5
D: TRBD2
size: NA
CDR3: CASSSPSGVSPETQYF
DNA: TGTGCCAGCAGCTCCCCTAGCGGAGTTTCCCCAGAGACCCAGTACTTC

J: TRBJ2-3
V: TRBV29-1
D: TRBD2
size: NA
CDR3: CSSGGRNTQYF
DNA: TGCAGCTCGGGGGGGCGTAATACGCAGTATTTT

J: TRBJ2-3
V: TRBV27
D: NA
size: few
CDR3: CASSPSSVHTQYF
DNA: TGTGCCAGCAGTCCGAGCTCTGTCCATACGCAGTATTTT

J: TRBJ2-3
V: TRBV19
D: TRBD1
size: NA
CDR3: CASSKGTVADTQYF
DNA: TGTGCCAGTAGTAAAGGGACAGTGGCAGATACGCAGTATTTT

J: TRBJ2-3
V: TRBV6-2/TRBV6-3
D: NA
size: NA
CDR3: CASTRSLSTDTQYF
DNA: TGTGCCAGCACGAGATCCCTCAGCACAGATACGCAGTATTTT

J: TRBJ2-5
V: TRBV5-6
D: NA
size: NA
CDR3: CASSFWGRMVETQYF
DNA: TGTGCCAGCAGCTTTTGGGGGAGGATGGTGGAGACCCAGTACTTC

J: TRBJ1-5
V: TRBV7-2
D: NA
size: NA
CDR3: CASSPGTGSNQPQHF
DNA: TGTGCCAGCAGCCCCGGGACGGGAAGCAATCAGCCCCAGCATTTT

J: TRBJ1-4
V: TRBV7-2
D: TRBD1
size: NA
CDR3: CASSPAGTGVEKLFF
DNA: TGTGCCAGCAGCCCAGCCGGGACAGGGGTGGAAAAACTGTTTTTT

J: TRBJ1-1
V: TRBV6-5
D: TRBD1
size: NA
CDR3: CASSFTGANTEAFF
DNA: TGTGCCAGCAGTTTCACAGGGGCGAACACTGAAGCTTTCTTT

J: TRBJ1-2
V: TRBV12-3/TRBV12-4
D: NA
size: few
CDR3: CASSANPGQNYGYTF
DNA: TGTGCCAGCAGTGCGAATCCCGGGCAGAACTATGGCTACACCTTC

J: TRBJ2-3
V: TRBV7-2
D: NA
size: NA
CDR3: CASSPKLTDTQYF
DNA: TGTGCCAGCAGCCCCAAACTCACAGATACGCAGTATTTT

J: TRBJ1-3
V: TRBV6-5
D: NA
size: NA
CDR3: CASRMSFRDNSGNTIYF
DNA: TGTGCCAGCAGGATGTCGTTCAGGGATAACTCTGGAAACACCATATATTTT

J: TRBJ2-3
V: TRBV7-2
D: NA
size: many
CDR3: CASSTTSTDTQYF
DNA: TGTGCCAGCAGCACCACTTCGACAGATACGCAGTATTTT

J: TRBJ2-2
V: TRBV4-3
D: NA
size: few
CDR3: CASSQDTGAYTGELFF
DNA: TGCGCCAGCAGCCAAGATACCGGAGCCTACACCGGGGAGCTGTTTTTT

J: TRBJ2-1
V: TRBV6-2/TRBV6-3
D: NA
size: NA
CDR3: CASTRSELGAIVHEQFF
DNA: TGTGCCAGCACCCGCTCCGAACTCGGGGCTATCGTCCATGAGCAGTTCTTC

J: TRBJ1-2
V: TRBV6-5
D: NA
size: NA
CDR3: CASSYSSQGIHGYTF
DNA: TGTGCCAGCAGTTACTCTTCACAGGGCATCCATGGCTACACCTTC

J: TRBJ2-3
V: TRBV12-3/TRBV12-4
D: TRBD2
size: NA
CDR3: CASSFGAGGPDTQYF
DNA: TGTGCCAGCAGTTTTGGGGCGGGAGGGCCTGACACGCAGTATTTT

J: TRBJ2-1
V: TRBV7-3
D: NA
size: few
CDR3: CASSPTGNRGGRNEQFF
DNA: TGTGCCAGCAGCCCAACAGGGAACAGGGGAGGACGCAATGAGCAGTTCTTC

J: TRBJ1-2
V: TRBV7-9
D: NA
size: NA
CDR3: CASSPRGGLYGYTF
DNA: TGTGCCAGCAGCCCGCGGGGAGGTCTCTATGGCTACACCTTC

J: TRBJ2-4
V: TRBV7-3
D: NA
size: NA
CDR3: CASSLMSKNIQYF
DNA: TGTGCCAGCAGCTTAATGTCCAAAAACATTCAGTACTTC

J: TRBJ2-7
V: TRBV7-2
D: TRBD2
size: few
CDR3: CASSTRTSGAYTYEQYF
DNA: TGTGCCAGCAGCACCCGGACTAGCGGCGCATACACCTACGAGCAGTACTTC

J: TRBJ1-2
V: TRBV7-2
D: NA
size: many
CDR3: CASSREFGYGYTF
DNA: TGTGCCAGCAGCAGGGAGTTTGGCTATGGCTACACCTTC

J: TRBJ2-5
V: TRBV7-9
D: TRBD2
size: NA
CDR3: CASSQRAGEETQYF
DNA: TGTGCCAGCAGCCAGAGGGCGGGAGAGGAGACCCAGTACTTC

J: TRBJ2-5
V: TRBV28
D: NA
size: NA
CDR3: CASSLIGQGLGKETQYF
DNA: TGTGCCAGCAGTTTAATTGGGCAGGGTCTGGGCAAAGAGACCCAGTACTTC

J: TRBJ1-4
V: TRBV6-1
D: NA
size: few
CDR3: CASSQRYDREKLFF
DNA: TGTGCCAGCAGTCAACGATACGACCGGGAAAAACTGTTTTTT

J: TRBJ1-3
V: TRBV12-5
D: NA
size: NA
CDR3: CASGLVAGRGGNTIYF
DNA: TGTGCTAGTGGTTTAGTGGCAGGGAGAGGTGGAAACACCATATATTTT

J: TRBJ2-5
V: TRBV28
D: TRBD2
size: NA
CDR3: CATQPLSSGDSSSTQYF
DNA: TGTGCCACCCAACCCCTTAGTAGCGGGGATTCCAGCTCGACCCAGTACTTC

J: TRBJ2-1
V: TRBV5-5
D: NA
size: NA
CDR3: CASSLELPSEQFF
DNA: TGTGCCAGCAGCTTGGAGCTACCCTCGGAGCAGTTCTTC

J: TRBJ2-5
V: TRBV5-4
D: TRBD2
size: NA
CDR3: CASSSGLAGVVAETQYF
DNA: TGTGCCAGCAGCTCCGGACTAGCGGGAGTGGTTGCTGAGACCCAGTACTTC

J: TRBJ2-7
V: TRBV23-1
D: NA
size: few
CDR3: CASSQSVRDGTYEQYF
DNA: TGCGCCAGCAGTCAATCTGTTCGGGACGGGACCTACGAGCAGTACTTC

J: TRBJ2-3
V: TRBV6-2/TRBV6-3
D: TRBD2
size: NA
CDR3: CASSSPGLATDTQYF
DNA: TGTGCCAGCAGTTCTCCGGGACTAGCAACAGATACGCAGTATTTT

J: TRBJ2-2
V: TRBV6-1
D: NA
size: NA
CDR3: CASSLRAPGELFF
DNA: TGTGCCAGCAGTCTCAGGGCCCCCGGGGAGCTGTTTTTT

J: TRBJ2-1
V: TRBV5-4
D: TRBD1
size: few
CDR3: CASSTRQGFSYNEQFF
DNA: TGTGCCAGCAGCACCCGACAGGGGTTCTCCTACAATGAGCAGTTCTTC

J: TRBJ2-7
V: TRBV6-1
D: NA
size: NA
CDR3: CASSEGPYRAVEQYF
DNA: TGTGCCAGCAGTGAGGGTCCCTACAGGGCGGTCGAGCAGTACTTC

J: TRBJ1-4
V: TRBV6-1
D: NA
size: few
CDR3: CATSRYLNEKLFF
DNA: TGTGCCACCAGTCGATACCTGAATGAAAAACTGTTTTTT

J: TRBJ2-6
V: TRBV11-3
D: TRBD2
size: NA
CDR3: CASSGRGLAGISGANVLTF
DNA: TGTGCCAGCAGCGGCAGGGGACTAGCGGGAATCTCTGGGGCCAACGTCCTGACTTTC

J: TRBJ2-5
V: TRBV19
D: TRBD1
size: NA
CDR3: CASSIWGQGSETQYF
DNA: TGTGCCAGTAGTATATGGGGACAGGGTTCGGAGACCCAGTACTTC

J: TRBJ2-3
V: TRBV2
D: TRBD1
size: NA
CDR3: CAMGQGPTSTDTQYF
DNA: TGTGCCATGGGACAGGGTCCTACCAGCACAGATACGCAGTATTTT

J: TRBJ1-2
V: TRBV12-3/TRBV12-4
D: TRBD1
size: NA
CDR3: CASSFGGTVYGYTF
DNA: TGTGCCAGCAGTTTCGGTGGGACAGTTTATGGCTACACCTTC

J: TRBJ2-1
V: TRBV7-2
D: TRBD2
size: many
CDR3: CASSWRLAGNYNEQFF
DNA: TGTGCCAGCAGCTGGCGACTAGCGGGGAACTACAATGAGCAGTTCTTC

J: TRBJ2-1
V: TRBV7-6
D: NA
size: NA
CDR3: CASSLGYAYEQFF
DNA: TGTGCCAGCAGCTTAGGGTACGCATATGAGCAGTTCTTC

J: TRBJ2-1
V: TRBV27
D: NA
size: NA
CDR3: CASGTWGSHEQFF
DNA: TGTGCCAGCGGGACGTGGGGTTCGCATGAGCAGTTCTTC

J: TRBJ1-1
V: TRBV7-6
D: NA
size: few
CDR3: CASSLESGNMNTEAFF
DNA: TGTGCCAGCAGCTTAGAAAGTGGGAACATGAACACTGAAGCTTTCTTT

J: TRBJ2-3
V: TRBV12-3/TRBV12-4
D: TRBD2
size: few
CDR3: CASSPGSSGTDTQYF
DNA: TGTGCCAGCAGTCCGGGGAGTAGCGGGACAGATACGCAGTATTTT

J: TRBJ2-1
V: TRBV11-2
D: NA
size: few
CDR3: CASSYDYNYNEQFF
DNA: TGTGCCAGCAGTTACGACTACAACTACAATGAGCAGTTCTTC